The 8 T cell receptor beta chains in this list originate from one sample, sequenced in a study of CD8 T cells in Susac syndrome. With random hexamers, reverse transcription was performed on about 0.5 to 1 ug of RNA. Each CDR3 protein is one row after TCRdb ran MiXCR on the immunoSEQ multiplex PCR reads. The data contain under 150,000 distinct CDR3 sequences, around nine tenths of them singletons. The sequenced material came from CD8+ T cells from PBMCs. The receptor source for this set is a human donor with multiple sclerosis.

The V call is TRBV6-5, the J call TRBJ1-3; D unclear. V lost 8 bases and J 3 bases, leaving 2 bases between the germline ends. The CDR3 has 10 residues. Germline values: CDR1 MNHEY, CDR2 SVGAGI. Here the CDR3 reads CASFGNTIYF. The CDR3 bases are TGTGCCAGCTTTGGAAACACCATATATTTT.

The chain employs TRBV5-6 and TRBJ2-1; D is tentatively TRBD1 or TRBD2 (5 bases each). The CDR3 sequence is 15 residues long. The V gene lost 5 bases and the J gene lost 7 bases, with 19 bases spanning the gap. The germline V gene has CDR1 SGHDT and CDR2 YYEEEE. The CDR3 protein is CASSPRGLGDNEQFF. In DNA form, the CDR3 reads TGTGCCAGCAGTCCCCGGGGTTTGGGGGATAATGAGCAGTTCTTC. The entire variable domain, with the rest obtained from reference TRBV5-6 and TRBJ2-1, is as follows: DAGVTQSPTHLIKTRGQQVTLRCSPKSGHDTVSWYQQALGQGPQFIFQYYEEEERQRGNFPDRFSGHQFPNYSSELNVNALLLGDSALYLCASSPRGLGDNEQFFGPGTRLTVL.

The V gene is TRBV12-3 or TRBV12-4, the J gene TRBJ2-2, with 7 bases that match TRBD2. Trimming cost V 5 bases and J 5 bases; bases outside gene matches: 5. The CDR3 has 14 amino acids. CDR3 region: CASSPQAGTGELFF. The CDR3 nucleotides are TGTGCCAGCAGTCCACAAGCGGGGACCGGGGAGCTGTTTTTT.

This clonotype has only one observation. V gene TRBV28 combines with J gene TRBJ1-5, with D possibly matching TRBD1 (5 bases). The V and J ends lost 2 bases and 0 bases respectively, with 8 bases between them. Per germline, CDR1 MDHEN and CDR2 SYDVKM. CDR3 length: 15 amino acids. The CDR3 DNA is TGTGCCAGCAGTTTAGACAGATATAGCAATCAGCCCCAGCATTTT. It encodes CASSLDRYSNQPQHF.

The chain links TRBV20-1 to TRBJ2-2; D call uncertain. From germline, CDR1 is DFQATT and CDR2 SNEGSKA (reference sequence). V was clipped by 0 bases and J by 0 bases, with 8 bases between them. The CDR3 is 15 residues long. CDR3 DNA: TGCAGTGCTAGAGATTCAGCAACGAACACCGGGGAGCTGTTTTTT. This gives the protein CSARDSATNTGELFF.

The genes are TRBV7-2 and TRBJ2-3; D gene uncertain. This CDR3 is 13 amino acids long. Germline V CDR1 and CDR2: SGHTA, FQGNSA. Trimming took 3 bases from V and 4 from J, leaving 8 bases between them. CDR3 loop: CASSFLAPDTQYF. CDR3 DNA: TGTGCCAGCAGCTTTCTTGCTCCAGATACGCAGTATTTT.

The V and J genes are TRBV6-4 and TRBJ2-2; weak D call: TRBD1 (6 bases). The CDR3 is 14 residues long. The germline gives CDR1 MRHNA, CDR2 SNTAGT. V gave up 4 bases and J gave up 8 bases, with 14 bases separating them. The CDR3 loop is CASSGEGGKGELFF. CDR3 DNA sequence: TGTGCCAGCAGTGGCGAAGGGGGTAAAGGGGAGCTGTTTTTT.

The genes are TRBV7-9 and TRBJ1-5; D call uncertain. Trimming left V 5 bases short and J 5 bases short, with 19 bases between. Germline CDR1 SEHNR, CDR2 FQNEAQ (reference sequence). This CDR3 is 16 amino acids long. The CDR3 loop is CASSGPGGVDHQPQHF. The CDR3 bases are TGTGCCAGCAGCGGCCCCGGCGGGGTAGATCATCAGCCCCAGCATTTT.